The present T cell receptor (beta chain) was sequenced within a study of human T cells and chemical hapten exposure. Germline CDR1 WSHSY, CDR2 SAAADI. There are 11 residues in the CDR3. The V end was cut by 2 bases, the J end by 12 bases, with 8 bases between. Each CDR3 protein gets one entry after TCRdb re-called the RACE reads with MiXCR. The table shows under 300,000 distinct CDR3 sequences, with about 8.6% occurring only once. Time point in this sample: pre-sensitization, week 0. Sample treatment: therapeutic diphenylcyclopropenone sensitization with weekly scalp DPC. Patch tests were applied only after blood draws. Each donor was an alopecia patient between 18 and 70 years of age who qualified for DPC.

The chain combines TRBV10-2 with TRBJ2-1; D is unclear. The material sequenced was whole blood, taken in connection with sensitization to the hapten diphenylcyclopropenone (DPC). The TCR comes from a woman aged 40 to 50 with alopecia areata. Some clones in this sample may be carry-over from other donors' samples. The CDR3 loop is CASSESFWQFF. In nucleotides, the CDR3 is TGCGCCAGCAGTGAGAGTTTTTGGCAGTTCTTC.